The present T cell receptor beta chain was sequenced within a study of blood T cell repertoires in COVID-19. Study details: Sources were T cells, B-cell-depleted T cells, or PBMCs; the material itself was cDNA or gDNA.

Here immunoSEQ multiplex PCR was the method, and the copy in TCRdb shows in-frame clones only, minus some. The sample holds about 220,000 clones, approximately 84% seen once. Trimming pared 3 bases from V and 4 bases from J, leaving 12 bases between. Per the germline V gene, CDR1 is KGHSH and CDR2 is LQKENI. The CDR3 extends over 14 amino acids. The chain links TRBV18 to TRBJ1-1, with D possibly TRBD1 on 5 matching bases. Sequenced input: peripheral blood. The clonotype comes from a young woman who had recovered from COVID-19. The CDR3 DNA sequence: TGTGCCAGCTCACCGGGGGGGATAGGCACTGAAGCTTTCTTT. Amino acid sequence: CASSPGGIGTEAFF.